One and the same sample provided the 15 T cell receptor beta chains below, sequenced in a study of metastatic and nonmetastatic thyroid tumors. Patients were all untreated before their thyroid surgery. With MiXCR, TCRdb reprocessed the PCR reads. The sample has about 40,000 clones, about 16% seen once. Sequencing was done on a sample of blood. The receptors stem from a female donor with papillary thyroid cancer or a benign thyroid nodule (not recorded which). Some clones in this sample may be carry-over from other donors' samples.

The chain has TRBV7-9 and TRBJ2-7; no clear D. The ends were cut back, 5 bases at V and 2 bases at J, with 10 bases in the middle. Germline CDR1 reads SEHNR; CDR2 reads FQNEAQ (reference sequence). The CDR3 consists of 13 residues. The CDR3 here is CASSVDTTYEQYF. The DNA of the CDR3 is TGTGCCAGCAGCGTTGACACCACCTACGAGCAGTACTTC.

In this sample, this clone turned up many times. The chain uses TRBV7-9 and TRBJ1-3; D is unresolved. CDR3 size: 15 residues. V dropped 6 bases and J dropped 0 bases, with 12 bases sitting between them. The germline gives CDR1 SEHNR, CDR2 FQNEAQ (reference sequence). CDR3 sequence reads: CASSYRESSGNTIYF. CDR3 nucleotide sequence: TGTGCCAGCAGTTATAGAGAGAGCTCTGGAAACACCATATATTTT. The entire variable domain, with the rest obtained from reference TRBV7-9 and TRBJ1-3, is as follows: DTGVSQNPRHKITKRGQNVTFRCDPISEHNRLYWYRQTLGQGPEFLTYFQNEAQLEKSRLLSDRFSAERPKGSFSTLEIQRTEQGDSAMYLCASSYRESSGNTIYFGEGSWLTVV.

This clone was seen many times. Here the CDR3 DNA reads TGTGCCATCCTCCGAGGGGGTAGCGGAGGGGCAGATACGCAGTATTTT. Amino acid sequence: CAILRGGSGGADTQYF. The chain carries TRBV10-3 and TRBJ2-3; possibly TRBD1 or TRBD2 for D (6 bases each). The CDR3 is 16 residues long. Trimming cost V 8 bases and J 4 bases, with 22 bases left between them. In germline, CDR1 is ENHRY, CDR2 SYGVKD.

The gene calls are TRBV28 and TRBJ1-3; 8 nucleotides match TRBD1. The germline V gene encodes CDR1 MDHEN and CDR2 SYDVKM. V lost 3 bases to trimming and J lost 0 bases; unmatched junction nucleotides: 13. This CDR3 comprises 19 residues. The CDR3 spells CASSFSRRTGLTSGNTIYF. CDR3 nucleotide sequence: TGTGCCAGCAGTTTTTCGCGCCGGACAGGGCTCACCTCTGGAAACACCATATATTTT.

A remark on this clone: Germline is not matched at one junction end, which may reflect a read error. The chain is built from TRBV5-1 and TRBJ2-7; 7 positions agree with TRBD2. The CDR3 is made up of 15 amino acids. Germline values: CDR1 SGHRS, CDR2 YFSETQ. CDR3 residues: CASGLAGWGGGEQYF. DNA of the CDR3: TGCGCCAGCGGCTTGGCCGGTTGGGGGGGGGGCGAGCAGTACTTC.

This rearrangement joins TRBV28 to TRBJ1-1; 7 positions match TRBD1. The germline V gene encodes CDR1 MDHEN and CDR2 SYDVKM. J was trimmed by 4 bases and V by 1 base; bases with no gene match: 6. This CDR3 region has 15 residues. The CDR3 is CASSLSVTGTTEAFF. In nucleotides, the CDR3 is TGTGCCAGCAGTTTATCCGTGACAGGGACCACTGAAGCTTTCTTT.

The rearrangement uses TRBV4-2 and TRBJ2-3; 12 bases are a match to TRBD2. The germline gives CDR1 LGHNA, CDR2 YNFKEQ. This CDR3 has 16 residues. V dropped 2 bases and J dropped 4; count of bases not matched to a gene: 4. The DNA of the CDR3 is TGTGCCAGCAGCCAAACTCCTAGCGGGGGGGCAGATACGCAGTATTTT. Encoded protein: CASSQTPSGGADTQYF.

In this sample, this clone turned up many times. J is TRBJ2-5 and V is TRBV5-6; a weak D match, TRBD2 (6 bases). CDR3 length: 16 amino acids. Germline CDR1 and CDR2: SGHDT and YYEEEE. The ends were cut back, 0 bases at V and 4 bases at J, with 16 bases in the middle. Here the CDR3 DNA reads TGTGCCAGCAGCTTGGGGAGGGCCCGAGGGAGAGAGACCCAGTACTTC. Its protein product is CASSLGRARGRETQYF.

At least ten counts were recorded for this clone. V and J are TRBV18 and TRBJ2-1; no reliable D call. CDR1 is KGHSH, CDR2 LQKENI, per germline. The V end lost 7 bases, the J end lost 4 bases, and 14 bases lay between the germline ends. The CDR3 is 14 amino acids. CDR3 nucleotide sequence: TGTGCCAGCTTACCGCCCAAGACTTACAATGAGCAGTTCTTC. The encoded protein is CASLPPKTYNEQFF.

This clone showed up many times. The gene calls are TRBV28 and TRBJ2-1, with unresolved D. The germline CDR1 and CDR2 sequences are MDHEN and SYDVKM. Trimming took 2 bases from V and 9 from J, leaving 5 bases between them. The CDR3 length is 11 residues. The CDR3 region has the DNA TGTGCCAGCAGTTTACGAGGTGAGCAGTTCTTC. Translation gives CASSLRGEQFF. The full variable domain, with the rest looked up from reference TRBV28 and TRBJ2-1, is DVKVTQSSRYLVKRTGEKVFLECVQDMDHENMFWYRQDPGLGLRLIYFSYDVKMKEKGDIPEGYSVSREKKERFSLILESASTNQTSMYLCASSLRGEQFFGPGTRLTVL.

Details on this clone: The junction and the germline gene differ at one end; a read error may be behind it. The chain is built from TRBV2 and TRBJ1-2, with D possibly being TRBD1 (5 bases). The length of the CDR3 is 15 residues. Germline values: CDR1 SNHLY, CDR2 FYNNEI. The chain's CDR3 is CASSELGVSNYGCTF. In nucleotides, the CDR3 is TGTGCCAGCAGTGAACTGGGGGTATCTAACTATGGCTGCACCTTC.

This clone was found many times. The chain has TRBV3-1 and TRBJ1-3; D gene uncertain. Germline V gene data show CDR1 as LGHDT and CDR2 as YNNKEL (reference sequence). The CDR3 is 13 residues long. The germline V and J ends were trimmed by 1 base and 6 bases, with 7 bases remaining between them. DNA for the CDR3: TGTGCCAGCAGCCAAGCCGGGGTAAACACCATATATTTT. Residues: CASSQAGVNTIYF.

The sample holds many counts of this clone. V is TRBV6-4 and J is TRBJ2-1, with 10 bases that match TRBD2. After removal of 3 bases from V and 5 bases from J, the junction contained 1 base not matched to a gene. This CDR3 has 14 amino acids. Germline V gene lookup returns CDR1 MRHNA and CDR2 SNTAGT. CDR3 nucleotides: TGTGCCAGCAGTGAAGCGGGGGGGCACAATGAGCAGTTCTTC. Translating gives CASSEAGGHNEQFF.

This clone was counted many times. V and J are TRBV6-5 and TRBJ2-1; 7 bases align to TRBD1. The junction had 8 bases not matched to a gene; V was cut back by 2 bases and J by 7 bases. Germline V lookup: CDR1 MNHEY, CDR2 SVGAGI. The CDR3 spans 15 residues. Here the CDR3 reads CASSYGRGQNNEQFF. DNA for the CDR3: TGTGCCAGCAGTTACGGTAGGGGACAGAATAATGAGCAGTTCTTC.

This clone was counted many times. This rearrangement joins TRBV6-4 to TRBJ1-1; tentatively, D is TRBD1 (6 bases). Germline V CDR1 and CDR2: MRHNA, SNTAGT. Trimming cost V 6 bases and J 0 bases, with 14 bases left between them. CDR3 length: 15 residues. DNA of the CDR3: TGTGCCAGCAGACAGACAGGTTTCATGAACACTGAAGCTTTCTTT. Protein: CASRQTGFMNTEAFF.